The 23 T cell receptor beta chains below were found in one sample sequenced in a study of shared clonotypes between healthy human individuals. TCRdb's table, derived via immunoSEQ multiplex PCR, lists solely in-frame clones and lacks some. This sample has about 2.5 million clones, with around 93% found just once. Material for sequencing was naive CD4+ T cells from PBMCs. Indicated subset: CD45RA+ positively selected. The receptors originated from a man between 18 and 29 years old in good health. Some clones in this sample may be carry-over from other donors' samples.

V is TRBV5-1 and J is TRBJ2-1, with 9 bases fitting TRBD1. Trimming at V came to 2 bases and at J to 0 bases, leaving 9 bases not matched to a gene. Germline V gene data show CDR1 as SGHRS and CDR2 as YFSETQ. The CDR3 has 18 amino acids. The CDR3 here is CASSLLLGQGNSYNEQFF. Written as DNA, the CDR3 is TGCGCCAGCAGCTTACTCTTGGGACAGGGCAACTCCTACAATGAGCAGTTCTTC.

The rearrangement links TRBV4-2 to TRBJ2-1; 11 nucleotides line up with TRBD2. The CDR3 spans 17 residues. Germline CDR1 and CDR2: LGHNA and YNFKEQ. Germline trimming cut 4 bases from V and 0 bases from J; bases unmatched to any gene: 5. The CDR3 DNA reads TGTGCCAGCAGCCGGAGACTAGCGGGGCGCTCCTACAATGAGCAGTTCTTC. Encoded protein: CASSRRLAGRSYNEQFF.

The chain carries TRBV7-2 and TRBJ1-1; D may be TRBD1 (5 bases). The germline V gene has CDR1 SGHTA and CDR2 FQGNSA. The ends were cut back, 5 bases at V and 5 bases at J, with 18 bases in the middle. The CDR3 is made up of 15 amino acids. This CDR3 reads CASSQVSGGRTEAFF. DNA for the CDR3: TGTGCCAGCAGCCAAGTATCCGGGGGGAGGACTGAAGCTTTCTTT.

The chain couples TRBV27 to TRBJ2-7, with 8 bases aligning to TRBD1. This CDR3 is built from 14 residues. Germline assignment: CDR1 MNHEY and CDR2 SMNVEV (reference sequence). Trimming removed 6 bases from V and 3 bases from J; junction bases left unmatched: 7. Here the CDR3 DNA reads TGTGCCAGCAGGGGACAGGCGTTCTACTACGAGCAGTACTTC. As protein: CASRGQAFYYEQYF.

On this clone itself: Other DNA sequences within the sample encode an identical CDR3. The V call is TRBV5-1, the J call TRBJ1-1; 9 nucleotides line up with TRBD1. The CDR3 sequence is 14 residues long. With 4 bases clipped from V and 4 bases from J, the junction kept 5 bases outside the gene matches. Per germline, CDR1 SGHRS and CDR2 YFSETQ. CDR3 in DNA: TGCGCCAGCAGCCCGGACAGGGGTGGCACTGAAGCTTTCTTT. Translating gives CASSPDRGGTEAFF. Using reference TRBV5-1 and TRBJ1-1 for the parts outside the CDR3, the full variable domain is KAGVTQTPRYLIKTRGQQVTLSCSPISGHRSVSWYQQTPGQGLQFLFEYFSETQRNKGNFPGRFSGRQFSNSRSEMNVSTLELGDSALYLCASSPDRGGTEAFFGQGTRLTVV.

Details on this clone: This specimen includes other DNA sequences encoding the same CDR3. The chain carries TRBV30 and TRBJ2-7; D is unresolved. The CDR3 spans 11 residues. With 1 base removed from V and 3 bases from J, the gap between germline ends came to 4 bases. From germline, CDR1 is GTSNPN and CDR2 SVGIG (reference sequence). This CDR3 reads CAWSGNYEQYF. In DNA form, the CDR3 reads TGTGCCTGGAGTGGCAACTACGAGCAGTACTTC.

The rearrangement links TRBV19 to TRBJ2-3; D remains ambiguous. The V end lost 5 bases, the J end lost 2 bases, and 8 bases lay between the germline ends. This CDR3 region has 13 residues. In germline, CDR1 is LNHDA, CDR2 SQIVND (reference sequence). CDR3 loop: CASSLTTTDTQYF. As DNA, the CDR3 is TGTGCCAGTAGTTTAACCACCACAGATACGCAGTATTTT.

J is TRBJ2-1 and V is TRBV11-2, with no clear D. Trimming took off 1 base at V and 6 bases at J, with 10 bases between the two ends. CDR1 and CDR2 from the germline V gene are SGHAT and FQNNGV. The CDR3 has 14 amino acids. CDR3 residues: CASSLGGSPNEQFF. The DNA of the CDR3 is TGTGCCAGCAGCTTAGGGGGTAGCCCCAATGAGCAGTTCTTC.

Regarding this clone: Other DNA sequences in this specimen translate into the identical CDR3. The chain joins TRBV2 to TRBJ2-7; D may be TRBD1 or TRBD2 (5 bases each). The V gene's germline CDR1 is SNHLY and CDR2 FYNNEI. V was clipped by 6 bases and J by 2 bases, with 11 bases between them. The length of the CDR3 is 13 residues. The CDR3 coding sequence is TGTGCCAGCAGGAGGGACGGCACCTACGAGCAGTACTTC. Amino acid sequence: CASRRDGTYEQYF.

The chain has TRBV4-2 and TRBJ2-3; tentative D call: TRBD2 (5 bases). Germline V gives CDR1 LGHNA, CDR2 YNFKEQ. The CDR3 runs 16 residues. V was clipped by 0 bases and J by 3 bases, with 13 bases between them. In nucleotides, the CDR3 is TGTGCCAGCAGCCAAGAACAGCAGGAGGTGACAGATACGCAGTATTTT. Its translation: CASSQEQQEVTDTQYF.

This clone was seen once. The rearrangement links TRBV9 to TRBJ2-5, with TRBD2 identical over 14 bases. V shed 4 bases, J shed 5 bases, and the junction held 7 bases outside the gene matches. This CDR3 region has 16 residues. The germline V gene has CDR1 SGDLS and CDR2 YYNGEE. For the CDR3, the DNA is TGTGCCAGCAGCCCAGGACTAGCGGGAGGCTGGGAGACCCAGTACTTC. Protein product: CASSPGLAGGWETQYF. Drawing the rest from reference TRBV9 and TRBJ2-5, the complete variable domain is DSGVTQTPKHLITATGQRVTLRCSPRSGDLSVYWYQQSLDQGLQFLIQYYNGEERAKGNILERFSAQQFPDLHSELNLSSLELGDSALYFCASSPGLAGGWETQYFGPGTRLLVL.

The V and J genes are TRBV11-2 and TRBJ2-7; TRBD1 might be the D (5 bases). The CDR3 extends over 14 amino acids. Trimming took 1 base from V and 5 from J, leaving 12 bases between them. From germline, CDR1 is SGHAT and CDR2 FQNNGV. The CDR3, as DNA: TGTGCCAGCAGCTTAGGGGGCAGGGCCCACGAGCAGTACTTC. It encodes CASSLGGRAHEQYF.

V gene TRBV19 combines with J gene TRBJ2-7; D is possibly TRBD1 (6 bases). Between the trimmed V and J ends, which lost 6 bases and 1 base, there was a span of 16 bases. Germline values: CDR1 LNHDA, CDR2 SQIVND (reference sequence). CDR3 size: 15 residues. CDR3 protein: CASSREQGPSYEQYF. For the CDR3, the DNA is TGTGCCAGTAGCAGAGAACAGGGACCTTCCTACGAGCAGTACTTC. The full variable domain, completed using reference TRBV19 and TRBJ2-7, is DGGITQSPKYLFRKEGQNVTLSCEQNLNHDAMYWYRQDPGQGLRLIYYSQIVNDFQKGDIAEGYSVSREKKESFPLTVTSAQKNPTAFYLCASSREQGPSYEQYFGPGTRLTVT.

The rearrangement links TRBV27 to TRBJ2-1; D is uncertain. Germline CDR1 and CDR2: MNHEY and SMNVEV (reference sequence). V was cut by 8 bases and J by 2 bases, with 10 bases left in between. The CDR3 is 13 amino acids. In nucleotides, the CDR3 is TGTGCCAGCCGGAGACTGGCCTACAATGAGCAGTTCTTC. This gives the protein CASRRLAYNEQFF.

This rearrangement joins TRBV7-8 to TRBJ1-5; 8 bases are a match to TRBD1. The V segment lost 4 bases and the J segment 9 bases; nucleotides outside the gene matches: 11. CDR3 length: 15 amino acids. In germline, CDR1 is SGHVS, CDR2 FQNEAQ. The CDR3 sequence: CASSWGRQGFSPQHF. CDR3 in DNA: TGTGCCAGCAGCTGGGGGAGACAGGGGTTTTCGCCCCAGCATTTT.

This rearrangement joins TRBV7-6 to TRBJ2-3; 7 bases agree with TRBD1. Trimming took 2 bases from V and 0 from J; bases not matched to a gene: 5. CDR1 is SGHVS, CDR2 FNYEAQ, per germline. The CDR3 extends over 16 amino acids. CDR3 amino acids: CASSLKGGVSTDTQYF. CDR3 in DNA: TGTGCCAGCAGCTTAAAAGGGGGCGTTAGCACAGATACGCAGTATTTT.

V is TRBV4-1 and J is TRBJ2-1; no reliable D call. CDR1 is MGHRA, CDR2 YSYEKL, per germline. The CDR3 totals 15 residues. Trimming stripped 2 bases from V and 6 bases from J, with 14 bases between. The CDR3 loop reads CASSQLRPLSNEQFF. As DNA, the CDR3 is TGCGCCAGCAGCCAACTACGTCCACTCTCCAATGAGCAGTTCTTC.

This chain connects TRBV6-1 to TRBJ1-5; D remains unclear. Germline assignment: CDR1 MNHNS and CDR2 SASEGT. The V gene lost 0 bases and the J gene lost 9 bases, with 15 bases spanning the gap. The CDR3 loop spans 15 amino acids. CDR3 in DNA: TGTGCCAGCAGTGAAGCACTTAGGACCGTCGGGCCCCAGCATTTT. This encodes CASSEALRTVGPQHF.

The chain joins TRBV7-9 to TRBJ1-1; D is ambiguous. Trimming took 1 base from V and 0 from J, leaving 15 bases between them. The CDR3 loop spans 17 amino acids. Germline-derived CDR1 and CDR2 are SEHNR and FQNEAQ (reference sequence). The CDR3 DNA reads TGTGCCAGCAGCTTAGAGGTCGGCCCCCCAATGAACACTGAAGCTTTCTTT. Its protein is CASSLEVGPPMNTEAFF.

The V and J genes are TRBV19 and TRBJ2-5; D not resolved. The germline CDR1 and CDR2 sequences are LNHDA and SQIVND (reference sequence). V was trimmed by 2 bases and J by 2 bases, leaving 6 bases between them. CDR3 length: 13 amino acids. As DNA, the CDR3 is TGTGCCAGTAGTATAAGCCGTCAAGAGACCCAGTACTTC. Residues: CASSISRQETQYF.

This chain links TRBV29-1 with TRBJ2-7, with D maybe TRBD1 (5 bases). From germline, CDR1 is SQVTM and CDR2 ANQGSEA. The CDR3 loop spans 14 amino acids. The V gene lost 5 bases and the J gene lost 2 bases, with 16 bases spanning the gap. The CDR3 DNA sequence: TGCAGCGTTAGGTTTGGGCAGGGCGCCTACGAGCAGTACTTC. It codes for CSVRFGQGAYEQYF.

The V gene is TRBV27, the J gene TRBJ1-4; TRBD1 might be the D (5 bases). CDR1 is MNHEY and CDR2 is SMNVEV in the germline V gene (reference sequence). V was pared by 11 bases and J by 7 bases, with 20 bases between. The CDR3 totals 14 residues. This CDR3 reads CAVGSRGPSEKLFF. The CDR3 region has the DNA TGTGCCGTGGGGTCGAGGGGCCCGTCTGAAAAACTGTTTTTT.

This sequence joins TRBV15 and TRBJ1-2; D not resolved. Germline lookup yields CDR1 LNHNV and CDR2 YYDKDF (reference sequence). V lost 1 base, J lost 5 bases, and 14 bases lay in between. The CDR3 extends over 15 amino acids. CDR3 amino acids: CATSRGRGGDYGYTF. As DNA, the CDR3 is TGTGCCACCAGCAGAGGACGGGGAGGCGATTATGGCTACACCTTC.